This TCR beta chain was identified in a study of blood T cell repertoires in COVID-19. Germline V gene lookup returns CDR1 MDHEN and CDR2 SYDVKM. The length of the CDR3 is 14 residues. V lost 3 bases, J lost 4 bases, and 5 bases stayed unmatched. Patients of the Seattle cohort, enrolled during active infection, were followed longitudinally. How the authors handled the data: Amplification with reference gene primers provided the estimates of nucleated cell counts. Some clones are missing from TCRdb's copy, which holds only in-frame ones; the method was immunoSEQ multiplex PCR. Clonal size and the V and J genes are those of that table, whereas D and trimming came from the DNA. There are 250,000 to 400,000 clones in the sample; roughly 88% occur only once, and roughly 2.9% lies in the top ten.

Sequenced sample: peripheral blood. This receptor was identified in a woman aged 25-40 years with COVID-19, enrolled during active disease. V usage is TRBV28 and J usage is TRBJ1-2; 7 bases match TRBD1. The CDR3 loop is CASSFKGASYGYTF. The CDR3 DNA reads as TGTGCCAGCAGTTTTAAGGGGGCGAGCTATGGCTACACCTTC.